The clone carrying this TCR beta chain has more than one count but fewer than ten. Its antigen is still unknown. The sample originates from a study of pediatric ulcerative colitis. Broader study findings: Total lymphocyte DNA, not sorted subsets, was the template. Blood-rectal clonal overlap within each person was significantly higher in ulcerative colitis patients than controls. Blood-derived T cells may be present in rectal pinch biopsies.

Sequencing was performed with immunoSEQ multiplex PCR; in TCRdb, only in-frame clones are kept and a portion is missing. This repertoire shows 30,000 to 40,000 clones, about 81% found once; its top ten account for 1.1%. Looked up from germline, CDR1 is SQVTM and CDR2 is ANQGSEA. V shed 7 bases and J shed 1 base, with 13 bases lying between them. The CDR3 has 13 residues. During colonoscopy, one to two rectal pinch biopsies were collected. Sample: gut tissue. The source is a boy under 18 with mild ulcerative colitis. The chain uses TRBV29-1 and TRBJ1-1; maybe TRBD1 (5 bases). This chain's CDR3 is CSAQGLTNTEAFF. The CDR3 DNA sequence: TGCAGCGCTCAGGGACTGACGAACACTGAAGCTTTCTTT.